Shown below are 12 T cell receptor beta chains from a single sample sequenced in a study of blood T cells in healthy people across ages. Then a second PCR, running roughly 7 to 11 cycles, was carried out with a sample-barcoded 5' primer and a J-beta primer mix. TCRdb reprocessed the 5' RACE reads with MiXCR, giving one entry per CDR3 protein. The sample holds 800,000 to 900,000 distinct CDR3 sequences, less than 80% seen once. Sequencing was done on a sample of blood. Receptors originate from a man aged 30 to 45 in good health.

This chain joins TRBV5-1 and TRBJ2-1; the D is unclear. Judging by the DNA end, TRBJ2-7 fits better; the J call may be wrong. Germline values: CDR1 SGHRS, CDR2 YFSETQ. This CDR3 has 15 amino acids. The chain's CDR3 is CASSLGPPGVNEQYF. DNA of the CDR3: TGCGCCAGCAGCTTGGGGCCTCCAGGAGTCAACGAGCAGTACTTC.

The V and J genes are TRBV5-1 and TRBJ2-3; D may be TRBD2 (6 bases). The CDR3 has 16 residues. Trimming pared 0 bases from V and 0 bases from J, leaving 11 bases between. The germline gives CDR1 SGHRS, CDR2 YFSETQ. CDR3: CASSLGVAGSTDTQYF. CDR3 bases: TGCGCCAGCAGCTTGGGAGTCGCGGGGAGCACAGATACGCAGTATTTT.

This clonotype was found once. The chain recombines TRBV29-1 with TRBJ2-3; weak D call: TRBD2 (6 bases). Trimming pared 1 base from V and 4 bases from J, leaving 15 bases between. The CDR3 has 15 residues. Germline V lookup: CDR1 SQVTM, CDR2 ANQGSEA. CDR3 sequence (DNA): TGCAGCGTTGAAGTGGGCGGGGTGGTGGCAGATACGCAGTATTTT. Translating it yields CSVEVGGVVADTQYF.

The V call is TRBV12-3 or TRBV12-4, the J call TRBJ1-6; no firm D call. The CDR3 has 16 residues. V dropped 6 bases and J dropped 4 bases, with 16 bases sitting between them. The CDR3: CASSYGQPHYNSPLHF. The CDR3 DNA reads TGTGCCAGCAGCTATGGGCAGCCTCATTATAATTCACCCCTCCACTTT.

The chain is built from TRBV7-8 and TRBJ2-3; perhaps D is TRBD1 or TRBD2 (5 bases each). CDR1 is SGHVS and CDR2 is FQNEAQ in the germline V gene. The V and J ends lost 5 bases and 6 bases respectively, with 12 bases between them. The CDR3 loop spans 13 amino acids. The CDR3 nucleotides read TGTGCCAGCAGCGTAGGTTGGGGGGATACGCAGTATTTT. Protein sequence: CASSVGWGDTQYF.

This sequence joins TRBV7-2 and TRBJ2-5, with a possible D match to TRBD1 (5 bases). This CDR3 region has 14 residues. Germline V gives CDR1 SGHTA, CDR2 FQGNSA. Between the trimmed V and J ends, which lost 5 bases and 1 base, there was a span of 11 bases. Here the CDR3 DNA reads TGTGCCAGCAGCAAACTTCAGGGCCAAGAGACCCAGTACTTC. This gives the protein CASSKLQGQETQYF.

The gene calls are TRBV14 and TRBJ2-5; D could derive from TRBD1 or TRBD2 (5 bases each). Germline-derived CDR1 and CDR2 are SGHDN and FVKESK. The CDR3 length is 16 residues. V lost 4 bases to trimming and J lost 2 bases, with 17 bases between them. The CDR3 spells CASSRGREPPQETQYF. In DNA form, the CDR3 reads TGTGCCAGCAGCCGCGGCAGGGAGCCTCCACAAGAGACCCAGTACTTC. Supplemented by reference TRBV14 and TRBJ2-5, the full variable domain reads EAGVTQFPSHSVIEKGQTVTLRCDPISGHDNLYWYRRVMGKEIKFLLHFVKESKQDESGMPNNRFLAERTGGTYSTLKVQPAELEDSGVYFCASSRGREPPQETQYFGPGTRLLVL.

This rearrangement joins TRBV7-9 to TRBJ1-6; 7 nucleotides agree with TRBD1. This CDR3 spans 16 amino acids. V lost 4 bases and J lost 6; bases outside the gene matches: 9. The germline V gene has CDR1 SEHNR and CDR2 FQNEAQ (reference sequence). The CDR3 spells CASSSLDRDSNSPLHF. CDR3 nucleotides: TGTGCCAGCAGCTCTCTAGACAGGGATAGTAATTCACCCCTCCACTTT. The full variable domain, in which reference TRBV7-9 and TRBJ1-6 provide the parts outside the CDR3, is DTGVSQNPRHKITKRGQNVTFRCDPISEHNRLYWYRQTLGQGPEFLTYFQNEAQLEKSRLLSDRFSAERPKGSFSTLEIQRTEQGDSAMYLCASSSLDRDSNSPLHFGNGTRLTVT.

This chain links TRBV12-3 or TRBV12-4 with TRBJ2-1; D ambiguous. This CDR3 contains 12 residues. Trimming removed 6 bases from V and 10 bases from J, with 13 bases in between. The CDR3 nucleotides read TGTGCCAGCAGCCTTGGATCAGCGGAGCAGTTCTTC. This sequence encodes CASSLGSAEQFF.

V gene TRBV24-1 combines with J gene TRBJ1-1; TRBD1 is a possible D gene (5 bases). V lost 7 bases to trimming and J lost 8 bases, with 10 bases between them. The CDR3 contains 11 residues. From germline, CDR1 is KGHDR and CDR2 SFDVKD. For the CDR3, the DNA is TGTGCCACCAGCCTGGGGGGGGAAGCTTTCTTT. Its translation: CATSLGGEAFF.

The V and J genes are TRBV5-8 and TRBJ1-6; D ambiguous. This CDR3 is built from 14 residues. The germline CDR1 and CDR2 sequences are SGHTS and YDEGEE. V was shortened by 5 bases and J by 7 bases, with 13 bases between the two germline ends. The CDR3 region is CASSLNLGNSPLHF. The CDR3, as DNA: TGTGCCAGCAGTTTGAACTTGGGGAATTCACCCCTCCACTTT.

The rearrangement links TRBV2 to TRBJ2-5, with 9 bases that match TRBD2. CDR3 length: 13 residues. V dropped 10 bases and J dropped 4; count of bases not matched to a gene: 7. CDR1 and CDR2 from the germline V gene are SNHLY and FYNNEI. CDR3 in amino acids: CATGGGASETQYF. For the CDR3, the DNA is TGTGCCACCGGCGGGGGGGCCTCAGAGACCCAGTACTTC.